This is a list of T cell receptor beta chains from one sample in a study of T cells in narcolepsy. The data were produced by immunoSEQ multiplex PCR, yet TCRdb's version contains in-frame clones alone and is incomplete. Among tens of thousands of clones, around 83% were seen once, and the ten largest hold 2.6%. The source material was CD45RA- memory CD4+ T cells from PBMCs. These receptors were collected from a human donor with narcolepsy. Each CDR3 is given with its conserved first and last residue. The order of the fields is CDR3 protein, CDR3 DNA, D gene, clone size, J gene, V gene. D genes are given only for firm matches. Size tells how often a clone was seen (once, few, many) or the class of an expanded clone, and some rows leave it out.

CASSGSTETYTF TGCGCCAGCAGTGGTTCGACAGAGACCTACACCTTC NA NA TRBJ1-2 TRBV10-2
CASSELTNVGEKLFF TGTGCCAGCAGTGAATTGACAAACGTAGGAGAAAAACTGTTTTTT NA few TRBJ1-4 TRBV6-1
CASSLGDRVDEKLFF TGTGCCAGCAGCTTAGGTGACAGGGTGGATGAAAAACTGTTTTTT TRBD1 NA TRBJ1-4 TRBV13
CASSLVFSGQTYSNQPQHF TGTGCCAGCAGCTTAGTATTTTCCGGACAGACCTATAGCAATCAGCCCCAGCATTTT NA few TRBJ1-5 TRBV7-2
CASSENRQGDSPLHF TGCGCCAGCAGCGAGAATAGACAGGGGGATTCACCCCTCCACTTT TRBD1 NA TRBJ1-6 TRBV5-1
CSARQGEPLHF TGCAGTGCTAGGCAGGGCGAACCCCTCCACTTT NA few TRBJ1-6 TRBV20-1
CASSLGDNSGNTIYF TGTGCCAGCAGCCTCGGCGATAACTCTGGAAACACCATATATTTT NA NA TRBJ1-3 TRBV11-1
CASSPSSGLSDTEAFF TGCGCCAGCAGCCCAAGCTCGGGGTTGTCGGACACTGAAGCTTTCTTT NA NA TRBJ1-1 TRBV5-1
CASSSYLAETDTQYF TGTGCCAGCAGCTCATATCTAGCGGAAACAGATACGCAGTATTTT TRBD2 NA TRBJ2-3 TRBV11-2
CAISSRGSQNSPLHF TGTGCCATCAGTTCTCGGGGCTCTCAAAATTCACCCCTCCACTTT NA NA TRBJ1-6 TRBV10-3
CASSHERQPQHF TGTGCCAGCTCGCACGAAAGACAGCCCCAGCATTTT NA NA TRBJ1-5 TRBV2
CAIRTPSDTQYF TGTGCCATCAGGACCCCCTCGGATACGCAGTATTTT NA NA TRBJ2-3 TRBV10-3
CASSSGGSNTEAFF TGTGCCAGCAGCTCAGGGGGCTCGAACACTGAAGCTTTCTTT TRBD1 NA TRBJ1-1 TRBV7-3
CASSPGMRGREKLFF TGTGCCAGCAGCCCAGGGATGAGAGGGAGGGAAAAACTGTTTTTT NA NA TRBJ1-4 TRBV5-8
CASSWTGVTYEQYF TGCGCCAGCAGCTGGACAGGGGTTACCTACGAGCAGTACTTC TRBD1 few TRBJ2-7 TRBV5-1
CASSAGQGNSQPQHF TGTGCCAGCAGCGCCGGACAGGGGAACTCCCAGCCCCAGCATTTT TRBD1 NA TRBJ1-5 TRBV5-4
CASYGPAKDTQYF TGTGCCAGTTACGGGCCGGCCAAGGATACGCAGTATTTT NA NA TRBJ2-3 TRBV18
CASSVGLAGILYF TGTGCCAGCAGTGTTGGACTAGCCGGCATACTGTACTTC TRBD2 once TRBJ2-5 TRBV2
CASRSPVRRNQPQHF TGTGCCAGTAGGTCCCCGGTCCGACGGAATCAGCCCCAGCATTTT NA NA TRBJ1-5 TRBV19
CASRMTGVVEQYF TGTGCCAGCAGAATGACAGGGGTAGTCGAGCAGTACTTC TRBD1 NA TRBJ2-7 TRBV28
CASSLVPRIPGELFF TGTGCCAGCAGCTTAGTCCCTAGAATCCCCGGGGAGCTGTTTTTT NA NA TRBJ2-2 TRBV7-2
CASRNDGGDGYTF TGTGCCAGCAGGAACGATGGGGGGGATGGCTACACCTTC NA NA TRBJ1-2 TRBV6-5
CASSSPGQLAKNIQYF TGTGCCAGCAGCTCACCGGGACAGCTAGCCAAAAACATTCAGTACTTC TRBD1 NA TRBJ2-4 TRBV5-4
CASSPLSQQETQYF TGCGCCAGCAGCCCCTTAAGTCAGCAAGAGACCCAGTACTTC NA NA TRBJ2-5 TRBV5-1
CASSHGPGDTQYF TGTGCCAGCAGCCACGGACCTGGAGATACGCAGTATTTT NA NA TRBJ2-3 TRBV27
CASSFDTNTEAFF TGTGCCAGCAGCTTTGACACGAACACTGAAGCTTTCTTT NA NA TRBJ1-1 TRBV7-3
CASSSLQGRGTEAFF TGTGCCAGCAGCTCGTTACAGGGTAGGGGCACTGAAGCTTTCTTT NA NA TRBJ1-1 TRBV9